A single sample gave rise to the 24 T cell receptor beta chains below, sequenced in a study of T cell changes during pregnancy in multiple sclerosis (dated 2019 in TCRdb). Library method: the immunoSEQ multiplex PCR assay. Sourced from immuneACCESS, this table was stored by TCRdb with only in-frame sequences that have V and J called. A share of the clones is absent; for the studies checked, an unresolved V gene accounts for under half, and the remainder has no known explanation. The sample table lists approximately 100,000 clones, about nine tenths of them with a count of one. Of the sample, approximately 3.7% is held by the ten largest clones. This specimen consisted of peripheral blood, obtained after pregnancy. The source is a female donor with multiple sclerosis, enrolled in a pregnancy study.

V usage is TRBV27 and J usage is TRBJ2-1; the match to TRBD2 covers 8 bases. V lost 5 bases to trimming and J lost 6 bases; unmatched junction nucleotides: 9. The CDR3 has 15 residues. Per germline, CDR1 MNHEY and CDR2 SMNVEV (reference sequence). CDR3 DNA: TGTGCCAGCAGTCCCGGGGGGGCGGTAGGCAATGAGCAGTTCTTC. This encodes CASSPGGAVGNEQFF.

The chain has TRBV19 and TRBJ1-1; D not resolved. The germline gives CDR1 LNHDA, CDR2 SQIVND (reference sequence). CDR3 length: 15 amino acids. V was trimmed by 2 bases and J by 1 base, leaving 11 bases between them. The CDR3 here is CASSISDGKNTEAFF. The CDR3, as DNA: TGTGCCAGTAGTATAAGCGACGGAAAGAACACTGAAGCTTTCTTT. The variable domain in full, completed from reference TRBV19 and TRBJ1-1, reads DGGITQSPKYLFRKEGQNVTLSCEQNLNHDAMYWYRQDPGQGLRLIYYSQIVNDFQKGDIAEGYSVSREKKESFPLTVTSAQKNPTAFYLCASSISDGKNTEAFFGQGTRLTVV.

V gene TRBV9 combines with J gene TRBJ1-3; 10 bases fit TRBD1. The CDR3 has 15 residues. Germline V gene lookup returns CDR1 SGDLS and CDR2 YYNGEE. V was pared by 3 bases and J by 4 bases, with 4 bases of the junction left unmatched. The CDR3, as DNA: TGTGCCAGCAGCGCGGGACAGGGGAACGGAAACACCATATATTTT. Translating gives CASSAGQGNGNTIYF.

The chain joins TRBV19 to TRBJ1-5; 9 bases line up with TRBD1. This CDR3 spans 23 amino acids. V dropped 1 base and J dropped 3; count of bases not matched to a gene: 25. CDR1 is LNHDA and CDR2 is SQIVND in the germline V gene (reference sequence). Here the CDR3 reads CASSIAIWIGTPRQGGTNQPQHF. In DNA form, the CDR3 reads TGTGCCAGTAGTATAGCCATATGGATCGGTACTCCGCGACAGGGGGGGACCAATCAGCCCCAGCATTTT.

The rearrangement joins TRBV6-1 to TRBJ1-2; 7 positions agree with TRBD1. Germline loops: CDR1 MNHNS, CDR2 SASEGT. V was clipped by 3 bases and J by 6 bases; unmatched bases: 10. The CDR3 is 15 residues long. The CDR3 sequence: CASSDTDRRDHGYTF. CDR3 in DNA: TGTGCCAGCAGTGATACGGACAGGCGGGACCATGGCTACACCTTC.

The J gene is TRBJ2-2, the V gene TRBV6-6; D remains ambiguous. The CDR3 contains 13 residues. The germline CDR1 and CDR2 sequences are MNHNY and SVGAGI (reference sequence). V lost 6 bases and J lost 4, with 9 bases in between. The CDR3: CASSRERTGELFF. The CDR3 DNA follows: TGTGCCAGCAGCCGAGAGCGCACCGGGGAGCTGTTTTTT.

The V call is TRBV9, the J call TRBJ1-1, with TRBD1 identical over 7 bases. This CDR3 has 12 residues. Germline loops: CDR1 SGDLS, CDR2 YYNGEE. V gave up 4 bases and J gave up 10 bases; unmatched junction bases: 7. CDR3 amino acids: CASSPEGAVAFF. The CDR3 coding sequence is TGTGCCAGCAGCCCAGAGGGGGCGGTAGCTTTCTTT.

This chain links TRBV30 with TRBJ1-6, with D tentatively TRBD1 (5 bases). The CDR3 consists of 13 residues. Germline CDR1 and CDR2: GTSNPN and SVGIG (reference sequence). Trimming removed 3 bases at V and 8 bases at J, with 11 bases between. CDR3 protein: CAWREGADSPLHF. CDR3 coding DNA: TGTGCCTGGAGAGAAGGGGCAGATTCACCCCTCCACTTT.

This clone occurred once. Other DNA sequences in the sample encode the same CDR3. The chain uses TRBV27 and TRBJ1-1; tentatively, D is TRBD1 (6 bases). This CDR3 region has 14 residues. V gave up 4 bases and J gave up 0 bases, with 9 bases separating them. Germline V lookup: CDR1 MNHEY, CDR2 SMNVEV (reference sequence). CDR3 coding DNA: TGTGCCAGCAGTTCCCGGGACATGAACACTGAAGCTTTCTTT. Translated: CASSSRDMNTEAFF.

V gene TRBV4-1 combines with J gene TRBJ1-3, with 10 bases matching TRBD1. The V segment lost 1 base and the J segment 5 bases; nucleotides outside the gene matches: 11. Germline V CDR1 and CDR2: MGHRA, YSYEKL. CDR3 length: 18 amino acids. This CDR3 reads CASSQGDRGPQDRNTIYF. CDR3 DNA: TGCGCCAGCAGCCAAGGTGACAGGGGGCCCCAAGACCGAAACACCATATATTTT.

The chain recombines TRBV7-9 with TRBJ2-7, with D tentatively TRBD1 (6 bases). Trimming removed 5 bases from V and 5 bases from J, with 13 bases in between. The CDR3 length is 13 residues. In germline, CDR1 is SEHNR, CDR2 FQNEAQ (reference sequence). The CDR3: CASSLQGFHEQYF. The CDR3 region has the DNA TGTGCCAGCAGCCTACAGGGTTTCCACGAGCAGTACTTC. Based on the CDR3 plus reference TRBV7-9 and TRBJ2-7, the full variable domain is DTGVSQNPRHKITKRGQNVTFRCDPISEHNRLYWYRQTLGQGPEFLTYFQNEAQLEKSRLLSDRFSAERPKGSFSTLEIQRTEQGDSAMYLCASSLQGFHEQYFGPGTRLTVT.

This rearrangement joins TRBV7-9 to TRBJ2-2; TRBD2 might be the D (5 bases). Germline CDR1 and CDR2: SEHNR and FQNEAQ (reference sequence). V lost 2 bases, J lost 7 bases, and 17 bases lay in between. The CDR3 spans 16 residues. CDR3 DNA sequence: TGTGCCAGCAGCTTATTCGTGGGCCTAGCCCTCGGGGAGCTGTTTTTT. Its protein product is CASSLFVGLALGELFF.

The chain is built from TRBV5-1 and TRBJ2-7; 11 positions match TRBD1. This CDR3 spans 14 amino acids. Germline CDR1 and CDR2: SGHRS and YFSETQ. J gave up 4 bases and V 3 bases, and 3 bases lay outside the gene matches. Here the CDR3 reads CASSSGQGAYEQYF. The CDR3 nucleotides are TGCGCCAGCAGCTCCGGACAGGGGGCATACGAGCAGTACTTC.

The chain links TRBV19 to TRBJ2-1; TRBD2 is a possible D gene (7 bases). In germline, CDR1 is LNHDA, CDR2 SQIVND (reference sequence). V was shortened by 4 bases and J by 9 bases, with 22 bases between the two germline ends. The CDR3 has 16 amino acids. CDR3 in DNA: TGTGCCAGTAGTACCCTTACGGGGGGCAGTAAGGTTGAGCAGTTCTTC. Translation gives CASSTLTGGSKVEQFF.

The sample holds a few counts of this clone. The chain has TRBV7-9 and TRBJ1-2; 9 positions match TRBD1. This CDR3 comprises 14 residues. The germline V gene encodes CDR1 SEHNR and CDR2 FQNEAQ (reference sequence). V gave up 5 bases and J gave up 6 bases; unmatched junction bases: 7. CDR3 sequence reads: CASSTPGTGHGYTF. In DNA form, the CDR3 reads TGTGCCAGCAGCACCCCCGGGACAGGGCATGGCTACACCTTC. Variable domain in full (rest from reference TRBV7-9 and TRBJ1-2): DTGVSQNPRHKITKRGQNVTFRCDPISEHNRLYWYRQTLGQGPEFLTYFQNEAQLEKSRLLSDRFSAERPKGSFSTLEIQRTEQGDSAMYLCASSTPGTGHGYTFGSGTRLTVV.

The rearrangement joins TRBV6-5 to TRBJ2-5, with TRBD1 identical over 7 bases. Germline V CDR1 and CDR2: MNHEY, SVGAGI. Losses at the gene ends were 2 bases for V and 3 bases for J; bases not matched to a gene: 6. This CDR3 comprises 15 residues. Here the CDR3 reads CASSYTPTGKETQYF. The DNA of the CDR3 is TGTGCCAGCAGTTACACCCCGACAGGGAAAGAGACCCAGTACTTC.

This clone was seen a single time. This chain uses TRBV7-6 with TRBJ1-1; D gene uncertain. The CDR3 totals 13 residues. CDR1 and CDR2 from the germline V gene are SGHVS and FNYEAQ. V lost 5 bases and J lost 5, with 12 bases in between. Here the CDR3 reads CASSPGVETEAFF. As DNA, the CDR3 is TGTGCCAGCAGCCCCGGGGTAGAGACTGAAGCTTTCTTT.

This chain links TRBV6-7 with TRBJ2-3; weak D call: TRBD1 (5 bases). TRBV6-7 carries the ORF label, with uncertain function. CDR3 length: 16 residues. The V gene lost 6 bases and the J gene lost 0 bases, with 16 bases spanning the gap. CDR3 sequence: CASSHEDTLSTDTQYF. CDR3 bases: TGTGCCAGCAGCCACGAGGACACATTAAGCACAGATACGCAGTATTTT.

The chain carries TRBV11-1 and TRBJ1-2, with 11 bases aligning to TRBD1. The CDR3 has 13 amino acids. Trimming cost V 6 bases and J 11 bases; bases outside gene matches: 8. Germline CDR1 reads SGHAT; CDR2 reads FQDESV (reference sequence). The CDR3 protein is CASSLEGQGAYTF. CDR3 nucleotide sequence: TGTGCCAGCAGTTTGGAAGGACAGGGGGCTTACACCTTC.

V and J are TRBV9 and TRBJ2-3, with a tentative D call TRBD1 (6 bases). The ends were cut back, 6 bases at V and 6 bases at J, with 14 bases in the middle. Germline V gene data show CDR1 as SGDLS and CDR2 as YYNGEE. This CDR3 comprises 13 residues. CDR3 amino acids: CASTTDRADTQYF. Written as DNA, the CDR3 is TGTGCCAGCACTACGGACAGAGCGGATACGCAGTATTTT.

The genes are TRBV11-2 and TRBJ2-5, with 9 bases matching TRBD2. The CDR3 runs to 18 residues. Germline V gene data show CDR1 as SGHAT and CDR2 as FQNNGV. V was pared by 5 bases and J by 1 base, with 14 bases of the junction left unmatched. The CDR3 sequence: CASSPRRSVAGAQETQYF. The CDR3 DNA follows: TGTGCCAGCAGCCCGAGGCGGAGTGTAGCGGGGGCCCAAGAGACCCAGTACTTC.

This clone was detected only a few times. CDR3 amino acids: CSSGSGAAGELFF. The CDR3 coding sequence is TGCAGCTCGGGGTCAGGGGCGGCCGGGGAGCTGTTTTTT. The J gene is TRBJ2-2, the V gene TRBV29-1, with D tentatively TRBD1 (6 bases). The CDR3 is made up of 13 amino acids. Looked up from germline, CDR1 is SQVTM and CDR2 is ANQGSEA. The germline V and J ends were trimmed by 8 bases and 6 bases, with 16 bases remaining between them.

The CDR3: CASSPTGRPNQPQHF. In DNA, the CDR3 is TGTGCCAGCAGCCCGACAGGGAGACCCAATCAGCCCCAGCATTTT. This chain connects TRBV7-8 to TRBJ1-5, with 7 nucleotides matching TRBD1. The CDR3 has 15 amino acids. Germline V CDR1 and CDR2: SGHVS, FQNEAQ. V trimming: 5 bases; J trimming: 3 bases; junction bases outside the gene matches: 7.

The genes are TRBV29-1 and TRBJ2-7; D might be TRBD2 (6 bases). Trimming shortened V by 3 bases and J by 0 bases, and 12 bases separated the two germline ends. CDR3 length: 14 residues. Germline CDR1 is SQVTM and CDR2 is ANQGSEA. The CDR3 bases are TGCAGCGTTGAGAGTGGAGGGGCCTCCTACGAGCAGTACTTC. It encodes CSVESGGASYEQYF.